One sample yielded the 30 T cell receptor beta chains listed below, sequenced in a study of regulatory T cells in long-lasting Graves disease. Time point meaning: persistent/refractory GD, antithyroid drugs over 5 years with positive TRAb. PBMC RNA served as the TCR library source. Construction of TCR beta libraries relied on iRepertoire HTBI primers and on Arm-PCR targeting CDR3 regions. TCRdb used MiXCR to reprocess the multiplex PCR reads, holding one entry per CDR3 protein. The sample has fewer than 450,000 distinct CDR3 sequences, around 20% seen once. This specimen consisted of peripheral blood mononuclear cells (PBMCs), obtained when the disease was refractory, from a patient treated with antithyroid drugs. The origin of the receptors is a female donor with Graves disease.

The chain combines TRBV27 with TRBJ1-5; 10 nucleotides line up with TRBD1. V lost 5 bases and J lost 5; bases outside the gene matches: 12. This CDR3 region has 17 residues. Germline V gives CDR1 MNHEY, CDR2 SMNVEV (reference sequence). CDR3 DNA: TGTGCCAGCAGTCCCAGGGGGGGACAGGGGCGATATCAGCCCCAGCATTTT. This gives the protein CASSPRGGQGRYQPQHF.

This clonotype was counted only a few times. The chain combines TRBV7-7 with TRBJ2-5; D might be TRBD1 (6 bases). This CDR3 region has 12 residues. Per the germline V gene, CDR1 is SSHAT and CDR2 is FNYEAQ (reference sequence). The V end lost 10 bases, the J end lost 4 bases, and 13 bases lay between the germline ends. The CDR3 nucleotides are TGTGCCACGATGGGCAGGGGAGAGACCCAGTACTTC. This encodes CATMGRGETQYF.

This clonotype appeared many times. The rearrangement joins TRBV5-4 to TRBJ1-2, with no clear D. V was cut by 0 bases and J by 4 bases, with 10 bases left in between. CDR1 SGHNT and CDR2 YYREEE come from the germline V gene (reference sequence). The CDR3 runs to 14 residues. The CDR3 nucleotides read TGTGCCAGCAGCTTGGAGGGTCCTGCCTATGGCTACACCTTC. This gives the protein CASSLEGPAYGYTF.

This clonotype has a count of ten or more. The gene calls are TRBV27 and TRBJ1-2; D is possibly TRBD1 (6 bases). Germline CDR1 MNHEY, CDR2 SMNVEV (reference sequence). V dropped 5 bases and J dropped 5 bases, with 21 bases sitting between them. This CDR3 comprises 16 residues. For the CDR3, the DNA is TGTGCCAGCAGTCCTAATCCGACAGGATCTCCGTATGGCTACACCTTC. Its translation is CASSPNPTGSPYGYTF.

Turning to this clonotype: With a much larger clone just one base away, this may be a read error. V is TRBV6-1 and J is TRBJ1-1, with a possible D match to TRBD1 (5 bases). The CDR3 extends over 14 amino acids. CDR1 and CDR2 (germline): MNHNS, SASEGT. The DNA of the CDR3 is TGTGCCAACAGTGTTCAGCAGGGGAACACTGAAGCTTTCTTT. Translated: CANSVQQGNTEAFF.

This clonotype has more than one count but fewer than ten. This chain joins TRBV29-1 and TRBJ2-7, with 10 bases that match TRBD2. The V and J ends lost 7 bases and 2 bases, in that order; junction bases with no gene match: 5. CDR3 length equals 13 residues. Germline values: CDR1 SQVTM, CDR2 ANQGSEA. CDR3 region: CSARTSGAYEQYF. In DNA form, the CDR3 reads TGCAGCGCCAGGACTAGCGGAGCCTACGAGCAGTACTTC.

The chain links TRBV12-3 or TRBV12-4 to TRBJ2-7; 13 positions agree with TRBD2. This CDR3 contains 20 residues. Trimming took 6 bases from V and 0 from J; bases not matched to a gene: 17. The CDR3 sequence: CASSNPRTSGSIIFSYEQYF. The CDR3 coding sequence is TGTGCCAGCAGCAACCCCCGGACTAGCGGGAGTATTATTTTCTCCTACGAGCAGTACTTC.

This chain joins TRBV27 and TRBJ1-6; D remains ambiguous. The ends were cut back, 5 bases at V and 6 bases at J, with 8 bases in the middle. CDR1 and CDR2 from the germline V gene are MNHEY and SMNVEV (reference sequence). The CDR3 is 13 amino acids. CDR3 region: CASSLHTNSPLHF. The CDR3 bases are TGTGCCAGCAGTCTCCATACTAATTCACCCCTCCACTTT.

This clonotype was counted once. The CDR3 end shows no conserved phenylalanine or tryptophan, and so a read error is likely. The V and J genes are TRBV6-1 and TRBJ2-7; 9 nucleotides line up with TRBD1. V shed 9 bases and J 2 bases; nucleotides not matched to a gene: 8. The CDR3 sequence is 14 residues long. In germline, CDR1 is MNHNS, CDR2 SASEGT. The CDR3 loop reads CASSPGQGTYEQYL. The CDR3 DNA reads TGTGCCAGTAGTCCGGGACAGGGCACCTACGAGCAGTACCTC.

This clonotype was recorded a few times. The chain joins TRBV2 to TRBJ1-5; D may be TRBD1 (6 bases). V was pared by 6 bases and J by 1 base, with 13 bases between. The CDR3 is made up of 15 amino acids. CDR1 is SNHLY and CDR2 is FYNNEI in the germline V gene. The CDR3 here is CASRSAGGSNQPQHF. The CDR3 bases are TGTGCCAGCAGGTCGGCCGGGGGCAGCAATCAGCCCCAGCATTTT.

At least ten counts were recorded for this clonotype. The J gene is TRBJ1-4, the V gene TRBV2; 7 bases match TRBD1. V gave up 2 bases and J gave up 10 bases; unmatched junction bases: 13. In germline, CDR1 is SNHLY, CDR2 FYNNEI. The CDR3 contains 16 residues. In DNA form, the CDR3 reads TGTGCCAGCAGTGAAAATAAAGGGGGCTCAATCGGAAAACTGTTTTTT. It translates to CASSENKGGSIGKLFF. The complete variable domain, with remaining parts taken from reference TRBV2 and TRBJ1-4, reads EPEVTQTPSHQVTQMGQEVILRCVPISNHLYFYWYRQILGQKVEFLVSFYNNEISEKSEIFDDQFSVERPDGSNFTLKIRSTKLEDSAMYFCASSENKGGSIGKLFFGSGTQLSVL.

This clonotype appeared many times. The gene calls are TRBV2 and TRBJ1-1, with D possibly TRBD1 on 6 matching bases. This CDR3 is 14 amino acids long. Per the germline V gene, CDR1 is SNHLY and CDR2 is FYNNEI. Trimming removed 2 bases from V and 4 bases from J, with 11 bases in between. The CDR3 spells CASSEPGDITEAFF. The CDR3 DNA follows: TGTGCCAGCAGTGAACCAGGGGACATCACTGAAGCTTTCTTT.

The gene calls are TRBV18 and TRBJ2-7; no reliable D call. V lost 4 bases to trimming and J lost 9 bases, with 13 bases between them. Per germline, CDR1 KGHSH and CDR2 LQKENI. The CDR3 has 12 residues. The CDR3 DNA reads TGTGCCAGCTCACGAGTTGAACCCGGGCAGTACTTC. Amino acids: CASSRVEPGQYF. Drawing the rest from reference TRBV18 and TRBJ2-7, the complete variable domain is NAGVMQNPRHLVRRRGQEARLRCSPMKGHSHVYWYRQLPEEGLKFMVYLQKENIIDESGMPKERFSAEFPKEGPSILRIQQVVRGDSAAYFCASSRVEPGQYFGPGTRLTVT.

The chain joins TRBV28 to TRBJ2-2; 12 bases are a match to TRBD2. Germline V gene data show CDR1 as MDHEN and CDR2 as SYDVKM. The junction had 18 bases not matched to a gene; V was cut back by 10 bases and J by 3 bases. The CDR3 sequence is 19 residues long. In nucleotides, the CDR3 is TGTGCCACCTTGGGCTGGGACACCTGGACTAGCGGGGACACCGGGGAGCTGTTTTTT. Its translation is CATLGWDTWTSGDTGELFF.

This clonotype was observed many times. The CDR3: CATRTGGSSYEQYF. CDR3 nucleotides: TGTGCCACCCGGACAGGGGGTAGCTCCTACGAGCAGTACTTC. V and J are TRBV6-1 and TRBJ2-7; 10 nucleotides agree with TRBD1. The germline gives CDR1 MNHNS, CDR2 SASEGT. CDR3 length: 14 amino acids. Losses at the gene ends were 10 bases for V and 0 bases for J; bases not matched to a gene: 6.

This rearrangement joins TRBV5-8 to TRBJ2-7, with 13 bases aligning to TRBD2. The trim removed 4 bases at V and 3 bases at J, leaving 4 bases unmatched. Germline V lookup: CDR1 SGHTS, CDR2 YDEGEE. This CDR3 is 15 amino acids long. CDR3 DNA: TGTGCCAGCAGCCCGACTAGCGGGAGGTTCTACGAGCAGTACTTC. Its protein is CASSPTSGRFYEQYF.

The chain uses TRBV5-1 and TRBJ2-2; possibly TRBD2 for D (5 bases). The CDR3 has 17 residues. The V gene lost 0 bases and the J gene lost 0 bases, with 12 bases spanning the gap. Germline CDR1 and CDR2: SGHRS and YFSETQ. CDR3 residues: CASSLELGGPNTGELFF. The DNA of the CDR3 is TGCGCCAGCAGCTTGGAACTGGGCGGGCCGAACACCGGGGAGCTGTTTTTT.

In this sample, this clonotype turned up many times. J is TRBJ2-7 and V is TRBV3-1; weak D call: TRBD2 (6 bases). The CDR3 sequence is 13 residues long. Germline V gene sequence: CDR1 LGHDT, CDR2 YNNKEL (reference sequence). V was cut by 4 bases and J by 3 bases, with 10 bases left in between. The CDR3 coding sequence is TGTGCCAGCAGCCGGGACTCTTACTACGAGCAGTACTTC. It translates to CASSRDSYYEQYF.

This clonotype was recorded many times. V usage is TRBV10-3 and J usage is TRBJ2-7; the D gene is possibly TRBD2 (6 bases). The CDR3 is 15 amino acids. Per germline, CDR1 ENHRY and CDR2 SYGVKD. V gave up 6 bases and J gave up 2 bases, with 17 bases separating them. In DNA, the CDR3 is TGTGCCATCAGAGCAAACGGGGCGGGAACCTACGAGCAGTACTTC. Protein sequence: CAIRANGAGTYEQYF.

This sequence joins TRBV7-2 and TRBJ1-2; tentative D call: TRBD1 (6 bases). Germline lookup yields CDR1 SGHTA and CDR2 FQGNSA. This CDR3 has 14 residues. Trimming removed 5 bases at V and 1 base at J, with 11 bases between. The CDR3: CASSNRQVNYGYTF. CDR3 coding DNA: TGTGCCAGCAGCAACAGACAGGTTAACTATGGCTACACCTTC.

The V gene is TRBV4-3, the J gene TRBJ2-6, with D unclear. V shed 0 bases and J shed 3 bases, with 3 bases lying between them. The CDR3 spans 14 residues. Germline CDR1 reads LGHNA; CDR2 reads YSLEER. CDR3 protein: CASSQDSGANVLTF. The CDR3 region has the DNA TGCGCCAGCAGCCAAGATAGTGGGGCCAACGTCCTGACTTTC.

This clonotype has only a few counts. The chain is built from TRBV4-1 and TRBJ2-7, with D perhaps assigned TRBD1 or TRBD2 (5 bases each). With 0 bases removed from V and 0 bases from J, the gap between germline ends came to 12 bases. This CDR3 is built from 16 residues. Germline CDR1 reads MGHRA; CDR2 reads YSYEKL. DNA for the CDR3: TGCGCCAGCAGCCAAGATCTGGGGGTAAGCTCCTACGAGCAGTACTTC. Protein product: CASSQDLGVSSYEQYF.

This clonotype was counted between two and nine times. The chain carries TRBV18 and TRBJ1-1, with 7 bases fitting TRBD1. The CDR3 length is 15 residues. Germline V gene lookup returns CDR1 KGHSH and CDR2 LQKENI. J lost 4 bases, V lost 1 base, and 6 bases had no gene match. The CDR3, as DNA: TGTGCCAGCTCACCACAGAGACAGGGTGGCACTGAAGCTTTCTTT. This sequence encodes CASSPQRQGGTEAFF.

In this sample, this clonotype turned up once. One junction end does not reproduce the germline sequence, and a read error may be involved. The gene calls are TRBV6-1 and TRBJ2-2, with TRBD2 matching 8 bases. The CDR3 totals 15 residues. Germline V gene lookup returns CDR1 MNHNS and CDR2 SASEGT. The CDR3 DNA sequence: TGTGCCAGCAGGGGAGCGGGAGTCAGCACCGGGGAGCTGTCTTTT. Translated: CASRGAGVSTGELSF.

The chain uses TRBV7-2 and TRBJ2-3; no clear D gene. This CDR3 comprises 15 residues. Trimming took 0 bases from V and 5 from J, leaving 12 bases between them. Germline V gives CDR1 SGHTA, CDR2 FQGNSA. This chain's CDR3 is CASSLAVGLLDTQYF. For the CDR3, the DNA is TGTGCCAGCAGCTTAGCGGTCGGGCTCTTAGATACGCAGTATTTT.

The rearrangement uses TRBV5-1 and TRBJ2-7; 11 nucleotides match TRBD2. The V and J ends lost 0 bases and 7 bases, in that order; junction bases with no gene match: 9. The CDR3 spans 16 residues. Germline CDR1 reads SGHRS; CDR2 reads YFSETQ. Here the CDR3 reads CASSLATLAGGGEQYF. The CDR3 DNA sequence: TGCGCCAGCAGCTTGGCCACGCTAGCGGGAGGCGGGGAGCAGTACTTC.

This clonotype has a count of ten or more. The chain is built from TRBV5-1 and TRBJ1-5, with TRBD1 as a possible D gene (5 bases). The CDR3 runs to 13 residues. Germline V gene sequence: CDR1 SGHRS, CDR2 YFSETQ. Trimming took off 5 bases at V and 4 bases at J, with 10 bases between the two ends. The CDR3 nucleotides are TGCGCCAGCAGTTTCTCAGGGAATCAGCCCCAGCATTTT. As protein: CASSFSGNQPQHF.

This chain joins TRBV10-3 and TRBJ1-5, with 7 bases aligning to TRBD1. The CDR3 has 15 residues. The germline V gene encodes CDR1 ENHRY and CDR2 SYGVKD. Trimming at V came to 9 bases and at J to 5 bases, leaving 13 bases not matched to a gene. The CDR3 reads CAIGTETGRDQPQHF. The CDR3 DNA reads TGTGCCATTGGTACGGAGACAGGGAGGGATCAGCCCCAGCATTTT.

The rearrangement links TRBV6-5 to TRBJ2-7, with a weak D call TRBD1 (6 bases). V lost 4 bases and J lost 0, with 16 bases in between. The CDR3 sequence is 16 residues long. The germline gives CDR1 MNHEY, CDR2 SVGAGI. CDR3 protein: CASSSGQTDRSYEQYF. The CDR3 DNA reads TGTGCCAGCAGTTCTGGACAGACCGATCGCTCCTACGAGCAGTACTTC.

This clonotype was seen a few times. The genes are TRBV30 and TRBJ2-5, with D tentatively TRBD2 (5 bases). V was shortened by 0 bases and J by 0 bases, with 20 bases between the two germline ends. Per the germline V gene, CDR1 is GTSNPN and CDR2 is SVGIG (reference sequence). The CDR3 has 18 amino acids. The CDR3 loop reads CAWSVRGHESRYQETQYF. The CDR3 DNA follows: TGTGCCTGGAGTGTACGGGGTCACGAATCTCGGTACCAAGAGACCCAGTACTTC.